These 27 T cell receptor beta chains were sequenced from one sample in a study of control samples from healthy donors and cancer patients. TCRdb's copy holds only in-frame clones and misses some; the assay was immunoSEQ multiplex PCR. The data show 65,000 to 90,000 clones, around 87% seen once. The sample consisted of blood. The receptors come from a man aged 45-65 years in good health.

CDR3 nucleotide sequence: TGTGCCAGCAGCACAGCGGGAGGGCTAGATACGCAGTATTTT. Encoded protein: CASSTAGGLDTQYF. V gene TRBV6-5 combines with J gene TRBJ2-3; 10 nucleotides match TRBD2. The V and J ends lost 6 bases and 5 bases, in that order; junction bases with no gene match: 5. Germline assignment: CDR1 MNHEY and CDR2 SVGAGI. This CDR3 has 14 residues.

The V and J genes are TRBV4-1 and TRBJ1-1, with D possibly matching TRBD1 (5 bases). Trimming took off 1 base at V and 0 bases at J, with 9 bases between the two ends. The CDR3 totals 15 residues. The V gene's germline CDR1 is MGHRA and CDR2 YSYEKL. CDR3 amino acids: CASSQGRGMNTEAFF. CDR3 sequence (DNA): TGCGCCAGCAGCCAAGGGAGGGGAATGAACACTGAAGCTTTCTTT.

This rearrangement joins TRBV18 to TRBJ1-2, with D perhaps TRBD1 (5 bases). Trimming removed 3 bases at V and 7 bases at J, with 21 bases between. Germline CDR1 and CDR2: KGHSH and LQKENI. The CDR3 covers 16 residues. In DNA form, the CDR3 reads TGTGCCAGCTCACCCGCCGAGGGGACGCCAACTAGTGGCTACACCTTC. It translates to CASSPAEGTPTSGYTF.

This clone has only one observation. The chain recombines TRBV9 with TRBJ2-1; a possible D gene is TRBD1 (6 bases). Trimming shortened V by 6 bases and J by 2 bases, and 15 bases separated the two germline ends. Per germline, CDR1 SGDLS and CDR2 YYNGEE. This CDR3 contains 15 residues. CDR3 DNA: TGTGCCAGCAAGCCGGGACAATCCCCCTACAATGAGCAGTTCTTC. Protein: CASKPGQSPYNEQFF. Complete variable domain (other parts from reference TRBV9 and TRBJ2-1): DSGVTQTPKHLITATGQRVTLRCSPRSGDLSVYWYQQSLDQGLQFLIQYYNGEERAKGNILERFSAQQFPDLHSELNLSSLELGDSALYFCASKPGQSPYNEQFFGPGTRLTVL.

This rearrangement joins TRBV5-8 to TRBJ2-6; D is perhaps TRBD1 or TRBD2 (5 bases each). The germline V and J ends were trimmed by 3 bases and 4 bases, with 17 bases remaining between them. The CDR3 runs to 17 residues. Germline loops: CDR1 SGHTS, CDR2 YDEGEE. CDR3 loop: CASSYLGVSLGANVLTF. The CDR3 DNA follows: TGTGCCAGCAGCTACCTGGGGGTGAGCCTGGGGGCCAACGTCCTGACTTTC.

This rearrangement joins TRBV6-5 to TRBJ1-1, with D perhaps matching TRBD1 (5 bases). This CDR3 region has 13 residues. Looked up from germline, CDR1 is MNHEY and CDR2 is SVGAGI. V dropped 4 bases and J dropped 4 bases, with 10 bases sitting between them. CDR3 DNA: TGTGCCAGCAGTTCCCTTGGGGCCACTGAAGCTTTCTTT. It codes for CASSSLGATEAFF.

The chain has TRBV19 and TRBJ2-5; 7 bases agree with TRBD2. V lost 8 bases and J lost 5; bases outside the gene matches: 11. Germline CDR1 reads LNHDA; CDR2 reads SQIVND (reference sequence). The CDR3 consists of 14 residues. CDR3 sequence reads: CASGSWGGWETQYF. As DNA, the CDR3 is TGTGCCAGTGGCTCTTGGGGGGGATGGGAGACCCAGTACTTC.

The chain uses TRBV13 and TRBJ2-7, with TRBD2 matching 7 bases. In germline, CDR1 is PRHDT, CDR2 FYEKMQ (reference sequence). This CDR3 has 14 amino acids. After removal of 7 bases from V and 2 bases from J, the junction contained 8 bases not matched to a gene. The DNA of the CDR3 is TGTGCCAGCACGGTTAGACTAGCCGCCTACGAGCAGTACTTC. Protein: CASTVRLAAYEQYF.

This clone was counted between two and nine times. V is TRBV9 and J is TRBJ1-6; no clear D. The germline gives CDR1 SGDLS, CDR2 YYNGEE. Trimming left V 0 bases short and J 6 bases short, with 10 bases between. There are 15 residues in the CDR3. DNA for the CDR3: TGTGCCAGCAGCGTAGAAGGAGGGATTAATTCACCCCTCCACTTT. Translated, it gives CASSVEGGINSPLHF.

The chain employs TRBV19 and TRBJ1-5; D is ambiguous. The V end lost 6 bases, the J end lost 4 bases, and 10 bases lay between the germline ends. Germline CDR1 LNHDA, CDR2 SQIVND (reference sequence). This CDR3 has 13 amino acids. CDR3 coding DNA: TGTGCCAGTAGATCAGGACTTAATCAGCCCCAGCATTTT. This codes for CASRSGLNQPQHF.

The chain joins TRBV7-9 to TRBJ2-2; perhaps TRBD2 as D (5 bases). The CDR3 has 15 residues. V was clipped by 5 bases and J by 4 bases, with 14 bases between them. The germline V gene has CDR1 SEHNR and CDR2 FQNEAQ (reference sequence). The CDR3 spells CASSPGLLVTGELFF. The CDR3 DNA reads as TGTGCCAGCAGCCCCGGACTGTTAGTCACCGGGGAGCTGTTTTTT. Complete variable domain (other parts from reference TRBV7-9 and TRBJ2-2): DTGVSQNPRHKITKRGQNVTFRCDPISEHNRLYWYRQTLGQGPEFLTYFQNEAQLEKSRLLSDRFSAERPKGSFSTLEIQRTEQGDSAMYLCASSPGLLVTGELFFGEGSRLTVL.

CDR3 region: CASSWGGRETQYF. CDR3 in DNA: TGTGCCAGTTCCTGGGGGGGTCGGGAGACCCAGTACTTC. The chain combines TRBV6-5 with TRBJ2-5; TRBD2 aligns across 7 bases. The germline V gene has CDR1 MNHEY and CDR2 SVGAGI. The CDR3 covers 13 residues. The J segment lost 5 bases and the V segment lost 9 bases, leaving 9 bases of the junction unmatched.

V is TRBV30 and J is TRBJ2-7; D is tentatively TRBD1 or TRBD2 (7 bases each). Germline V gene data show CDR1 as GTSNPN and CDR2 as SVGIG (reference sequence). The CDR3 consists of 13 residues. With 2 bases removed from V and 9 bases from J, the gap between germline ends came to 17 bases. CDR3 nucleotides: TGTGCCTGGAGTTGGGGGGGACGGACAGGGCAGTACTTC. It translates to CAWSWGGRTGQYF.

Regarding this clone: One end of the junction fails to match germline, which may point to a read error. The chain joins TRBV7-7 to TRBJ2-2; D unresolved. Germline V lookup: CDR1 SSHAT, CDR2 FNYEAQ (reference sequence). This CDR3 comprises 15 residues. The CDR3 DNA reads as TGTGCTAGCAGCTTGGACGGGTGGAACACCGGGGAGCTGTTTTTT. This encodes CASSLDGWNTGELFF.

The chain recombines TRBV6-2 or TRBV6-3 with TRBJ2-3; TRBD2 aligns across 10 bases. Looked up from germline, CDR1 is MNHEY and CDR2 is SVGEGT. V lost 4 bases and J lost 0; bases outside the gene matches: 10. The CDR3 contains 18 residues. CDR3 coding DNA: TGTGCCAGCAGTTTTACAGCGGGAGGGCCTTCGAGCACAGATACGCAGTATTTT. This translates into CASSFTAGGPSSTDTQYF.

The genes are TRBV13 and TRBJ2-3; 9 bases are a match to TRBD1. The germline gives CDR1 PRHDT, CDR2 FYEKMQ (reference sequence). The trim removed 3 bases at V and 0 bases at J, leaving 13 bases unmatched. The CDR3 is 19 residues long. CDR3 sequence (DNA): TGTGCCAGCAGCTTTCTACAGGGGGCGATCAGCACTAGCACAGATACGCAGTATTTT. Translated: CASSFLQGAISTSTDTQYF.

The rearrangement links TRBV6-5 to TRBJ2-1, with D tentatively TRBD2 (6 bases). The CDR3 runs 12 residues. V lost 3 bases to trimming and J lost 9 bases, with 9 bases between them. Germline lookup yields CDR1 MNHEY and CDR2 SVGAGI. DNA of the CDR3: TGTGCCAGCAGTTATGTGGGGGGTGAGCAGTTCTTC. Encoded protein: CASSYVGGEQFF.

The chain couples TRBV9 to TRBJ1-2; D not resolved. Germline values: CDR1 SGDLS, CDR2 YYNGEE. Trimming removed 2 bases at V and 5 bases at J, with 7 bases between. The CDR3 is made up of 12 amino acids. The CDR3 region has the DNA TGTGCCAGCAGCGTGGCTGAATATGGCTACACCTTC. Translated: CASSVAEYGYTF.

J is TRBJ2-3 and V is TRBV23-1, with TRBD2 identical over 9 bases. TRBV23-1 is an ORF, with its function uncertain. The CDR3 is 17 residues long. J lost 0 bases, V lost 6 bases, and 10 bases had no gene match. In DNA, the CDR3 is TGCGCCAGCAGCCAAGATCTAGCGGGGCCTAGCACAGATACGCAGTATTTT. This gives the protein CASSQDLAGPSTDTQYF.

CDR3 bases: TGCGCCAGCAGCTTGGCTGGTTTGGGTAGCGGAACAGATACGCAGTATTTT. Its translation: CASSLAGLGSGTDTQYF. V is TRBV5-1 and J is TRBJ2-3; tentative D call: TRBD2 (6 bases). Germline V lookup: CDR1 SGHRS, CDR2 YFSETQ. CDR3 length equals 17 residues. V was pared by 0 bases and J by 3 bases, with 17 bases between.

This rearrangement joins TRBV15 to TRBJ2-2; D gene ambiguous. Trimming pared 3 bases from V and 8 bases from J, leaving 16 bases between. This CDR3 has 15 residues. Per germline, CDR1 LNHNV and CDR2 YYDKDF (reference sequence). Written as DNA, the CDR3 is TGTGCCACCAGCAGGCAGGCGATGGGATCGGGGGAGCTGTTTTTT. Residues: CATSRQAMGSGELFF.

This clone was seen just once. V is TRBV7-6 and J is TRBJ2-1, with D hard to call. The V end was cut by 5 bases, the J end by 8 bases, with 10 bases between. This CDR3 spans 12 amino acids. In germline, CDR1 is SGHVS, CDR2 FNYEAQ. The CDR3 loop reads CASSPFQYEQFF. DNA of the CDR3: TGTGCCAGCAGCCCCTTTCAATATGAGCAGTTCTTC.

Here the CDR3 DNA reads TGTGCCGGGGGAGCGGGACAGGGTGTAGGCTATGGCTACACCTTC. Translation: CAGGAGQGVGYGYTF. The rearrangement joins TRBV7-9 to TRBJ1-2; 9 bases match TRBD1. Germline CDR1 reads SEHNR; CDR2 reads FQNEAQ (reference sequence). The length of the CDR3 is 15 residues. With 11 bases clipped from V and 4 bases from J, the junction kept 14 bases outside the gene matches.

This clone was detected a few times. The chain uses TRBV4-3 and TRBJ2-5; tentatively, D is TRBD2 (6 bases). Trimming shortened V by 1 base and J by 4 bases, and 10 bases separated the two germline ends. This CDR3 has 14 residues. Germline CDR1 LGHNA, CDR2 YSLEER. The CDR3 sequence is CASSQGGGAETQYF. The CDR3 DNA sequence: TGCGCCAGCAGCCAAGGCGGAGGGGCAGAGACCCAGTACTTC.

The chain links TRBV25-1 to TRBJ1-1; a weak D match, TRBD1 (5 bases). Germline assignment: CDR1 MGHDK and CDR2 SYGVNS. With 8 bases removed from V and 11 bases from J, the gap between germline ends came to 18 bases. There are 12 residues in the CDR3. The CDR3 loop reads CASGTGHLGAFF. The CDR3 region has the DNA TGTGCCAGCGGTACAGGTCACCTGGGGGCTTTCTTT.

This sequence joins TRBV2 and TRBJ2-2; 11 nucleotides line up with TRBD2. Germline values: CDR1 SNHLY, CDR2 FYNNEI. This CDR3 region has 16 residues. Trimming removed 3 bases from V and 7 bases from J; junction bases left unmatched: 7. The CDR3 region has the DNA TGTGCCAGCAGTGAGATAGCGGGGGGGCTGAGCGGGGAGCTGTTTTTT. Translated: CASSEIAGGLSGELFF.

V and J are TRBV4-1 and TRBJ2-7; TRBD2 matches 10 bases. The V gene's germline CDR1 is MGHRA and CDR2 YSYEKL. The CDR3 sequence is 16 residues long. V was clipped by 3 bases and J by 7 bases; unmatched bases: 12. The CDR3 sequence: CASSQAGSGRAGEQYF. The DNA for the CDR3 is TGCGCCAGCAGCCAGGCCGGCAGCGGGAGGGCCGGAGAGCAGTACTTC.